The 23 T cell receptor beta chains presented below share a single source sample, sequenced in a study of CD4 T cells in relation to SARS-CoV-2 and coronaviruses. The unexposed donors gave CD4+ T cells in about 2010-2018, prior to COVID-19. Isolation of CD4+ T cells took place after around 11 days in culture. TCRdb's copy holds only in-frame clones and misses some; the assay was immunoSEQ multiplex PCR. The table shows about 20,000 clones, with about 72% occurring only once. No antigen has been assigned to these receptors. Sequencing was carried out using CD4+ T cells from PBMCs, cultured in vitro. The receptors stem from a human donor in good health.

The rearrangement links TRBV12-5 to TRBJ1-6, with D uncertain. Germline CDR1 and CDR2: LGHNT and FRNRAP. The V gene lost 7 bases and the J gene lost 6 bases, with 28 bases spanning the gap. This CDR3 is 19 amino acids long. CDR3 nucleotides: TGTGCTAGTGCCAAAACGCCGGACGGAGGAGTCAGCCCTAATTCACCCCTCCACTTT. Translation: CASAKTPDGGVSPNSPLHF. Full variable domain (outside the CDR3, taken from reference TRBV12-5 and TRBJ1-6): DARVTQTPRHKVTEMGQEVTMRCQPILGHNTVFWYRQTMMQGLELLAYFRNRAPLDDSGMPKDRFSAEMPDATLATLKIQPSEPRDSAVYFCASAKTPDGGVSPNSPLHFGNGTRLTVT.

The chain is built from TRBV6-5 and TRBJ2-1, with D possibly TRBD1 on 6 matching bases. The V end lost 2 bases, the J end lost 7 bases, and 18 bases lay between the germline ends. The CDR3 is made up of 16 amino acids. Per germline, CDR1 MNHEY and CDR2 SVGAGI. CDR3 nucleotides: TGTGCCAGCAGTTACGATAGACAGGCCCTGGCTAATGAGCAGTTCTTC. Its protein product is CASSYDRQALANEQFF.

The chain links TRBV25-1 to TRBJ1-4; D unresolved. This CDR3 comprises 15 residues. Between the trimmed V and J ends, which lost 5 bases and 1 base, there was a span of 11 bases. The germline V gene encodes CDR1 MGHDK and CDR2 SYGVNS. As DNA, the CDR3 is TGTGCCAGCAGTCTGCGGACGGGAACTAATGAAAAACTGTTTTTT. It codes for CASSLRTGTNEKLFF.

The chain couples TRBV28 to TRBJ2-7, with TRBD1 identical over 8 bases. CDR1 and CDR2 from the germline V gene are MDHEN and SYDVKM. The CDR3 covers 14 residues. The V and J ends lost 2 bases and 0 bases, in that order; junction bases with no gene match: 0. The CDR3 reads CASSLTGGSYEQYF. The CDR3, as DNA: TGTGCCAGCAGTTTAACAGGGGGCTCCTACGAGCAGTACTTC.

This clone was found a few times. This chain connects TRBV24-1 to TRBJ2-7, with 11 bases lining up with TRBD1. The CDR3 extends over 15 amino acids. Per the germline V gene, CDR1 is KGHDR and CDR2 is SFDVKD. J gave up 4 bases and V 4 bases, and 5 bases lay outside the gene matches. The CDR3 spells CATSEGTGGMYEQYF. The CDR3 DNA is TGTGCCACCAGTGAGGGGACAGGGGGGATGTACGAGCAGTACTTC.

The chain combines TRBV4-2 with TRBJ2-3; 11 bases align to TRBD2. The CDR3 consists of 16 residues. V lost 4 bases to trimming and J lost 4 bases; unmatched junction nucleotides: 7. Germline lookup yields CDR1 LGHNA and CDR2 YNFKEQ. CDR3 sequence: CASSPGTSGSPDTQYF. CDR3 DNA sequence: TGTGCCAGCAGCCCCGGAACTAGCGGGAGTCCAGATACGCAGTATTTT.

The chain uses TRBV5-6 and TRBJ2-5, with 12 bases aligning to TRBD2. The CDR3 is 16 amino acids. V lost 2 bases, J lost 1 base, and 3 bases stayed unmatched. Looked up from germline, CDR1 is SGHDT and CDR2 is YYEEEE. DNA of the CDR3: TGTGCCAGCAGCTTTGTACTAGCGGGGGGCCAAGAGACCCAGTACTTC. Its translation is CASSFVLAGGQETQYF. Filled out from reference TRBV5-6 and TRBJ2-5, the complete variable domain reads DAGVTQSPTHLIKTRGQQVTLRCSPKSGHDTVSWYQQALGQGPQFIFQYYEEEERQRGNFPDRFSGHQFPNYSSELNVNALLLGDSALYLCASSFVLAGGQETQYFGPGTRLLVL.

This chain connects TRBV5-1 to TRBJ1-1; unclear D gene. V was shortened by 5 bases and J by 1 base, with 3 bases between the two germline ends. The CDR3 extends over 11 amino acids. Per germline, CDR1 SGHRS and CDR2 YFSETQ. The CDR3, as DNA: TGCGCCAGCAGGGGGAACACTGAAGCTTTCTTT. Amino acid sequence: CASRGNTEAFF.

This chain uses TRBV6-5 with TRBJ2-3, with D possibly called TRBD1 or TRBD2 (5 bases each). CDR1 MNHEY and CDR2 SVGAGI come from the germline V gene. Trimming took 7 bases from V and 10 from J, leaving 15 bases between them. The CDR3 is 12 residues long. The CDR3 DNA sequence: TGTGCCAGCATCAAACCCGGGGCGGCGCAGTATTTT. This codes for CASIKPGAAQYF.

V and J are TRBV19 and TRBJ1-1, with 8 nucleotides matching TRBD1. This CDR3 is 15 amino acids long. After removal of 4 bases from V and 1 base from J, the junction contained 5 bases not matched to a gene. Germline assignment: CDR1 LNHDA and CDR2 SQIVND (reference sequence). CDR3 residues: CASSRGQGANTEAFF. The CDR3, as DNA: TGTGCCAGTAGTAGGGGCCAGGGGGCGAACACTGAAGCTTTCTTT.

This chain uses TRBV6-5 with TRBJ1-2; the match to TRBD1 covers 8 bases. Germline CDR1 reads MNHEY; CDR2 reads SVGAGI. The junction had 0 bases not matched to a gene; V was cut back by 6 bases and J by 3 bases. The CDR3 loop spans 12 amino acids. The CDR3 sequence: CASRQGDYGYTF. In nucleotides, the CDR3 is TGTGCCAGCAGACAGGGGGACTATGGCTACACCTTC.

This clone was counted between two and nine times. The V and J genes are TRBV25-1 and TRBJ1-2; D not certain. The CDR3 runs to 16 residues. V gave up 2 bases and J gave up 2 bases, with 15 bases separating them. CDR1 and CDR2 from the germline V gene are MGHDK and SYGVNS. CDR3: CASSEVGVLTNYGYTF. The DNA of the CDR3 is TGTGCCAGCAGTGAAGTAGGAGTTCTGACCAACTATGGCTACACCTTC.

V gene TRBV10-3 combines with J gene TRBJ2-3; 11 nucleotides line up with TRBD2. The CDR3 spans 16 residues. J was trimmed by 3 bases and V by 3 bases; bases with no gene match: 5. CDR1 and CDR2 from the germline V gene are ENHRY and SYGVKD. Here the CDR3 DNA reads TGTGCCATCAGTGACCTACTAGCGGGAGAGACAGATACGCAGTATTTT. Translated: CAISDLLAGETDTQYF.

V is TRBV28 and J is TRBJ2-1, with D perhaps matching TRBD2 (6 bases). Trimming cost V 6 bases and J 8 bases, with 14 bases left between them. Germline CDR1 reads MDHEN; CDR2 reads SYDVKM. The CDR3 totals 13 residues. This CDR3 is CASSAPGSHEQFF. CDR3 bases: TGTGCCAGCAGCGCCCCCGGGAGTCATGAGCAGTTCTTC.

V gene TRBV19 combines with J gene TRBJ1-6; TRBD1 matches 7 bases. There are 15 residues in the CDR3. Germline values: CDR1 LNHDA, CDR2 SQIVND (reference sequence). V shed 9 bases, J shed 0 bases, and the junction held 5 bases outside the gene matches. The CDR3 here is CASGTASSYNSPLHF. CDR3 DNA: TGTGCCAGCGGGACAGCTAGCTCCTATAATTCACCCCTCCACTTT. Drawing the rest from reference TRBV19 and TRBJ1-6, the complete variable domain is DGGITQSPKYLFRKEGQNVTLSCEQNLNHDAMYWYRQDPGQGLRLIYYSQIVNDFQKGDIAEGYSVSREKKESFPLTVTSAQKNPTAFYLCASGTASSYNSPLHFGNGTRLTVT.

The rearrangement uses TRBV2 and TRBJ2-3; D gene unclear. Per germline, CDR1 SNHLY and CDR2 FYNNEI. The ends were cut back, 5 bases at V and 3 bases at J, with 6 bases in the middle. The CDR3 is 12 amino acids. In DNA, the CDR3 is TGTGCCAGCAGTATCTGGACAGATACGCAGTATTTT. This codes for CASSIWTDTQYF.

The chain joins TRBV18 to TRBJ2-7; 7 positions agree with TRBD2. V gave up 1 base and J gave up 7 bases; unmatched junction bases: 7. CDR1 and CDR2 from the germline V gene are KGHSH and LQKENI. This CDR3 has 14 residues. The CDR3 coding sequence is TGTGCCAGCTCACCACTTCCGACCGGGAGGGAGCAGTACTTC. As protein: CASSPLPTGREQYF. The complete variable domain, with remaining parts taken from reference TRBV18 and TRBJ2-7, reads NAGVMQNPRHLVRRRGQEARLRCSPMKGHSHVYWYRQLPEEGLKFMVYLQKENIIDESGMPKERFSAEFPKEGPSILRIQQVVRGDSAAYFCASSPLPTGREQYFGPGTRLTVT.

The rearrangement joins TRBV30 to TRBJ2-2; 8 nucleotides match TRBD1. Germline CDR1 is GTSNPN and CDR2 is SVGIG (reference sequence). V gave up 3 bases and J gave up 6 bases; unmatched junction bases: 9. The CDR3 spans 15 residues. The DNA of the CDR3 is TGTGCCTGGAGCTACGGACAGGGCGGCGCCGGGGAGCTGTTTTTT. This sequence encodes CAWSYGQGGAGELFF.

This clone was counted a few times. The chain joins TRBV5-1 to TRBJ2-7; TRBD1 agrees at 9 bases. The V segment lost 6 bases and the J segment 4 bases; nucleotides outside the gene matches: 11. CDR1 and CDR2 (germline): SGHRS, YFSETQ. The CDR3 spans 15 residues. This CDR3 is CASTPTGGATYEQYF. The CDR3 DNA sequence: TGCGCCAGCACTCCCACAGGGGGCGCGACTTACGAGCAGTACTTC.

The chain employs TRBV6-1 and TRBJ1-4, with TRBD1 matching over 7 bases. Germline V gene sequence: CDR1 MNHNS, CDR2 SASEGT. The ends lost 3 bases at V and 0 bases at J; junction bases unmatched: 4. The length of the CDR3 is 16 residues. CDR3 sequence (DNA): TGTGCCAGCAGTGAGACAGGGATTGCAACTAATGAAAAACTGTTTTTT. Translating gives CASSETGIATNEKLFF.

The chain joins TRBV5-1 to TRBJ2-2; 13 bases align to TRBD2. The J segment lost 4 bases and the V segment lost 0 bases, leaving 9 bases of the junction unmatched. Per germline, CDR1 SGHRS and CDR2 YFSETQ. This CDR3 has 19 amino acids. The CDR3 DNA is TGCGCCAGCAGCTTGGACGGAAGACTAGCGGGAGGACCCACCGGGGAGCTGTTTTTT. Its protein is CASSLDGRLAGGPTGELFF.

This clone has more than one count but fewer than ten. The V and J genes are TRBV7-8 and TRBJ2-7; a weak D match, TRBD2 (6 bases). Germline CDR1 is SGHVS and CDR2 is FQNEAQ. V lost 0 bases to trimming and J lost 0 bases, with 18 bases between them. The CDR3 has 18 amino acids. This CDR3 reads CASSLALYGSGFSYEQYF. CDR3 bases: TGTGCCAGCAGCTTAGCGCTTTACGGGAGCGGATTCTCCTACGAGCAGTACTTC.

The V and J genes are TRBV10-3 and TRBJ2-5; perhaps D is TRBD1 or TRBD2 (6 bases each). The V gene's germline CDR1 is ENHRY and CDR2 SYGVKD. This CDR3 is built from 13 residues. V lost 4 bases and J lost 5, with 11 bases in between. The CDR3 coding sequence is TGTGCCATCAGTGCGGGGGCGGGGGAGACCCAGTACTTC. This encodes CAISAGAGETQYF.